This TCR beta chain originates from a study of OX40 agonist ivuxolimab in advanced cancers. The germline V gene has CDR1 MGHDK and CDR2 SYGVNS. CDR3 size: 16 residues. Trimming took 8 bases from V and 7 from J, leaving 23 bases between them. Only one count was recorded for this clone. Its antigen is unknown. Findings and limits, study-wide: Clonal expansion from baseline to week 6 occurred in both CD4+ and CD8+ T cells. Among the nonresponders, some also had low normalized T-cell clonal expansion.

The timepoints at which blood was sampled were baseline, cycle 4 day 1, and cycle 7 day 1. The data were produced by immunoSEQ multiplex PCR, yet TCRdb's version contains in-frame clones alone and is incomplete. The repertoire holds roughly 150,000 clones, with approximately 94% as singletons. This sequence was found in an adult with an advanced solid tumor such as melanoma, head and neck, liver or kidney cancer. The J gene is TRBJ1-4, the V gene TRBV25-1; D is perhaps TRBD1 (5 bases). Specimen: CD4+ or CD8+ T cells sorted from blood, collected in a trial of the OX40 agonist ivuxolimab. CDR3 loop: CASGGDREFMIEKLFF. DNA for the CDR3: TGTGCCAGCGGCGGGGACCGGGAGTTCATGATTGAAAAACTGTTTTTT.